The T cell receptor (beta chain) described here comes from a study of blood T cell repertoires in COVID-19. The overall study: The United States, Italy and Spain supplied acute and convalescent COVID-19 samples. PBMCs, B-cell-depleted T cells, or T cells provided the cDNA or gDNA that made up the material.

CDR1 is SEHNR and CDR2 is FQNEAQ in the germline V gene (reference sequence). This CDR3 region has 14 residues. The V gene lost 2 bases and the J gene lost 2 bases, with 9 bases spanning the gap. In the original processing: Nucleated cell counts were estimated from reference gene primer amplification. The repertoire was sequenced with immunoSEQ multiplex PCR; TCRdb's copy has only in-frame clones and lacks some. The D gene and trimming were derived from the DNA, and the V and J assignments and clone size from that table. Here the sample spans roughly 70,000 clones, 77% being singletons. A Seattle source enrolled patients during active infection and followed them longitudinally.

The sequencing sample was made of peripheral blood. The J gene is TRBJ1-2, the V gene TRBV7-9; D unresolved. The origin of this receptor is a man aged 65-85 years with COVID-19, enrolled during active disease. The CDR3, as DNA: TGTGCCAGCAGCTTAAGCGCAGAAAACTATGGCTACACCTTC. This sequence encodes CASSLSAENYGYTF.